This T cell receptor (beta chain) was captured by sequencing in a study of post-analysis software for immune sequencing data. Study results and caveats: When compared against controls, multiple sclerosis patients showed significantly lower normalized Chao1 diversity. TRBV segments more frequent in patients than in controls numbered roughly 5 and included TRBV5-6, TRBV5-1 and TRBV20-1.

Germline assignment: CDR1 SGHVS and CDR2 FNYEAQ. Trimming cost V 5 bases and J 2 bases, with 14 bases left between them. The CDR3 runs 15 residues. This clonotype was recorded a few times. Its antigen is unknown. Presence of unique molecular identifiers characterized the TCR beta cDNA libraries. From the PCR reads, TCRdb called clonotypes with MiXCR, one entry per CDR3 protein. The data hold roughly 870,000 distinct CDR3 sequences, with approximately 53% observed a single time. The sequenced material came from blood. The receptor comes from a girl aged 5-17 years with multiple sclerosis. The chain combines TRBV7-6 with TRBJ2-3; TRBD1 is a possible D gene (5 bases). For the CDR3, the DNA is TGTGCCAGCAGCAATGACGAAGGGGACACAGATACGCAGTATTTT. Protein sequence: CASSNDEGDTDTQYF.